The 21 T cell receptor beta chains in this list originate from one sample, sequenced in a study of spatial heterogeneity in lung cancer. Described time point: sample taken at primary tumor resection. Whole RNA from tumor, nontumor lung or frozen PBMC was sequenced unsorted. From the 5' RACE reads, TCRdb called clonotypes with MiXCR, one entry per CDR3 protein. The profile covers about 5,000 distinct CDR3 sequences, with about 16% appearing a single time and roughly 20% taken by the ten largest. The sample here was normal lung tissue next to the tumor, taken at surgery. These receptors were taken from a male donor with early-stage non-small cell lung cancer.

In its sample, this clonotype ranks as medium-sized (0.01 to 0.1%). The CDR3 sequence is CASSQLGPELFF. CDR3 DNA sequence: TGTGCCAGCAGCCAGCTGGGGCCGGAGCTGTTTTTT. The V gene is TRBV14, the J gene TRBJ2-2; D is perhaps TRBD1 (5 bases). The V gene's germline CDR1 is SGHDN and CDR2 FVKESK. The CDR3 is 12 residues long. V was cut by 3 bases and J by 10 bases, with 9 bases left in between.

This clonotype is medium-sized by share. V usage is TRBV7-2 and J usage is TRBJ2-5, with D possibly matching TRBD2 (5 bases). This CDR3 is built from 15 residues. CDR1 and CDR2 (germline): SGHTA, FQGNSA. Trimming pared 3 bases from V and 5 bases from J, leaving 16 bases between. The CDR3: CASSFKTLSGETQYF. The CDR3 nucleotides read TGTGCCAGCAGCTTTAAGACCCTCTCGGGGGAGACCCAGTACTTC.

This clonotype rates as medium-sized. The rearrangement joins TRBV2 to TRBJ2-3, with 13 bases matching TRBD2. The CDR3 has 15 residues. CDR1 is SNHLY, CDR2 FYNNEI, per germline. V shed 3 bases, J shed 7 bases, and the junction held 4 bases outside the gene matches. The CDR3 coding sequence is TGTGCCAGCAGTGACCAGACTAGCGGGGGGAATACGCAGTATTTT. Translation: CASSDQTSGGNTQYF.

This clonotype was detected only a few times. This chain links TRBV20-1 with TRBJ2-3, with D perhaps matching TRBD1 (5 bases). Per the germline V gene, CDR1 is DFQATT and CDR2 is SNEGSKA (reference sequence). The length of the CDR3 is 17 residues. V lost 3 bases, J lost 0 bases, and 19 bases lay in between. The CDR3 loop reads CSASGADSDISTDTQYF. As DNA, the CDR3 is TGCAGTGCTAGTGGGGCAGATAGTGATATTAGCACAGATACGCAGTATTTT.

For the CDR3, the DNA is TGCGCCAGCAGCTTTACGGGACAGGGCCTCCCAGATACGCAGTATTTT. As protein: CASSFTGQGLPDTQYF. The chain combines TRBV5-1 with TRBJ2-3; TRBD1 agrees at 9 bases. J gave up 4 bases and V 2 bases, and 8 bases lay outside the gene matches. The CDR3 extends over 16 amino acids. Per germline, CDR1 SGHRS and CDR2 YFSETQ.

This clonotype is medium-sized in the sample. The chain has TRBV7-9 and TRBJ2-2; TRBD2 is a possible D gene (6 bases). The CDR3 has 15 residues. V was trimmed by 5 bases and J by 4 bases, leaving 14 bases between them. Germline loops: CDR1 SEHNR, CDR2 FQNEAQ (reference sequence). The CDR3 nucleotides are TGTGCCAGCAGCACCAGGGTCGGGGGCACCGGGGAGCTGTTTTTT. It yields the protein CASSTRVGGTGELFF.

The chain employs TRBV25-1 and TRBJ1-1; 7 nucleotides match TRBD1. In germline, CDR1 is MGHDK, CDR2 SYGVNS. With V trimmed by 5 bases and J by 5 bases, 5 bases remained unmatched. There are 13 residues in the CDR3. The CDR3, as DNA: TGTGCCAGCAGTCTTACAGGGGAGACTGAAGCTTTCTTT. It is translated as CASSLTGETEAFF.

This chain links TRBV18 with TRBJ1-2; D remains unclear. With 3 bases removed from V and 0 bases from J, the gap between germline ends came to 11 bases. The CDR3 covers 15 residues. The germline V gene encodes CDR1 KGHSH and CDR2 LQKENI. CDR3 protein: CASSPIPGANYGYTF. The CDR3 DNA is TGTGCCAGCTCACCCATACCCGGGGCTAACTATGGCTACACCTTC.

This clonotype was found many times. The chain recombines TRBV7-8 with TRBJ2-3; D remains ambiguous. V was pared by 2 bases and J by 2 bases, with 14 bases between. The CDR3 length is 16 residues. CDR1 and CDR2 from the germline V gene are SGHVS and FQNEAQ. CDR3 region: CASSLNSGQNTDTQYF. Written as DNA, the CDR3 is TGTGCCAGCAGCTTAAACTCGGGCCAAAACACAGATACGCAGTATTTT.

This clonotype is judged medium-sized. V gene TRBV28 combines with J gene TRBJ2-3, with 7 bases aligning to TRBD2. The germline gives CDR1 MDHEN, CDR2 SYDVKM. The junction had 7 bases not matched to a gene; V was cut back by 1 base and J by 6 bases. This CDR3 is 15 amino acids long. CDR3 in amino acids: CASSLSGGRVDTQYF. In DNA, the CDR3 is TGTGCCAGCAGTTTATCTGGGGGGAGGGTGGATACGCAGTATTTT.

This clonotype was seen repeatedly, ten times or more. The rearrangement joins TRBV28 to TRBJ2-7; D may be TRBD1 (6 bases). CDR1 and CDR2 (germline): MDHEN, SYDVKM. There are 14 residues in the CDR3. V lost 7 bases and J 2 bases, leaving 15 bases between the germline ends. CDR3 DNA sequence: TGTGCCAGCACCTTAGACAGGACCGCCTACGAGCAGTACTTC. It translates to CASTLDRTAYEQYF.

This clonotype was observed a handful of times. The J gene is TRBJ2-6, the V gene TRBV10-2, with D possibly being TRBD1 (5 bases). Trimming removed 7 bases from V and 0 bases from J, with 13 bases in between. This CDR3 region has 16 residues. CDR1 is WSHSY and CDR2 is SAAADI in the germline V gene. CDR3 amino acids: CASTSAGNSGANVLTF. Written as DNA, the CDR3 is TGCGCCAGCACCAGTGCAGGGAACTCTGGGGCCAACGTCCTGACTTTC.

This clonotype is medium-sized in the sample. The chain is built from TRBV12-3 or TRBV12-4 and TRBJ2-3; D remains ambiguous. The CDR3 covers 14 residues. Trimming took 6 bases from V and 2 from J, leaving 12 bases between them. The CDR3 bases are TGTGCCAGCAGGCCGGGTGTCACCACAGATACGCAGTATTTT. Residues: CASRPGVTTDTQYF.

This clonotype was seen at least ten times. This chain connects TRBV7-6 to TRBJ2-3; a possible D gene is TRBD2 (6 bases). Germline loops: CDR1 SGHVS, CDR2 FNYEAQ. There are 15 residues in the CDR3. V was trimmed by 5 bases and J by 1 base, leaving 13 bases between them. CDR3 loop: CASSPLTGGTDTQYF. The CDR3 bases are TGTGCCAGCAGCCCTCTGACGGGGGGCACAGATACGCAGTATTTT.

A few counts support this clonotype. The CDR3 DNA follows: TGTGCCAGCACTTCTCCCAGCGGGGTGTCCCAGTACTTC. It is translated as CASTSPSGVSQYF. The chain links TRBV6-5 to TRBJ2-5, with TRBD2 matching 7 bases. Germline trimming cut 7 bases from V and 9 bases from J; bases unmatched to any gene: 11. The CDR3 loop spans 13 amino acids. In germline, CDR1 is MNHEY, CDR2 SVGAGI.

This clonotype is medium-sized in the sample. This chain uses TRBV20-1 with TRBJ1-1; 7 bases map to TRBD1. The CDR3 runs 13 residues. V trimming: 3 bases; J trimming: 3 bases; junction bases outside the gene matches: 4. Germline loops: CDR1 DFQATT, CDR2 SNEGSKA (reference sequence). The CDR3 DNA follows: TGCAGTGCTAGTAAGGGGGCTGACACTGAAGCTTTCTTT. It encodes CSASKGADTEAFF.

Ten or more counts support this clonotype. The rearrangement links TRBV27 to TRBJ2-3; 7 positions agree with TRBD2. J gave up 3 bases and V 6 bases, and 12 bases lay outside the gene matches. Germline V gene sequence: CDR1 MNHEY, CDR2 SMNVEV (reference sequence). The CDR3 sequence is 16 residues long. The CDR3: CASSQLGAGETDTQYF. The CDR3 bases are TGTGCCAGCAGCCAACTGGGTGCGGGGGAGACAGATACGCAGTATTTT.

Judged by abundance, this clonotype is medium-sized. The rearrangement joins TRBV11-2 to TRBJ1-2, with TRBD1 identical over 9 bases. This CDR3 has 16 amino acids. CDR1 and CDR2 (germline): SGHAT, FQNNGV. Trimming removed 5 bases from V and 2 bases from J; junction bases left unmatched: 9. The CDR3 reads CASSTRSGTGNYGYTF. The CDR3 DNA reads TGTGCCAGCAGCACGCGTTCGGGGACAGGGAACTATGGCTACACCTTC.

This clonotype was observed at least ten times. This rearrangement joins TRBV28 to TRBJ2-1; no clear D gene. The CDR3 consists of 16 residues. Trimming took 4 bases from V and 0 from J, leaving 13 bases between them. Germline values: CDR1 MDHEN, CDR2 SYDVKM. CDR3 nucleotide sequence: TGTGCCAGCAGTTCGGACCTAAGGAGCTCCTACAATGAGCAGTTCTTC. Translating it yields CASSSDLRSSYNEQFF.

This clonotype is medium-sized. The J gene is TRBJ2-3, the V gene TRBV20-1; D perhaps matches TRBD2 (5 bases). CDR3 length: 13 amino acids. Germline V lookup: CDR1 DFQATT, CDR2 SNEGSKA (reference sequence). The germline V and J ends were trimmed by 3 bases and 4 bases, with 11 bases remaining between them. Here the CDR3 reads CSASGVMADTQYF. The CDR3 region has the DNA TGCAGTGCTAGCGGGGTCATGGCAGATACGCAGTATTTT.

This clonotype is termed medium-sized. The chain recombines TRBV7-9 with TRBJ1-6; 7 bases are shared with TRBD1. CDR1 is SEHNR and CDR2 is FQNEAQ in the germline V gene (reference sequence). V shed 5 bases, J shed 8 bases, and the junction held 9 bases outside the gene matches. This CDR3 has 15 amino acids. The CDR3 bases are TGTGCCAGCAGCGAGAGACAGGGTATCGATTCACCCCTCCACTTT. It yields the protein CASSERQGIDSPLHF.